This TCR beta chain was captured by sequencing in a study of cytomegalovirus exposure and HLA in healthy donors (dated 2017 in TCRdb). In terms of the full investigation: In an earlier analysis of 450 to 750 of the donors, 276 Gb of sequence data and approximately 120 million unique TCR beta sequences from 180 million or so T cells were reported. Around 320 gigabases of sequencing data and tens of millions of unique TCR sequences were included in an early release covering 550 to 800 HLA-typed donors. Of the roughly 400 genotyped donors, 65% to 90% were placed in the genetic ancestry cluster associated with self-reported Caucasian donors. The aim of the study was to test whether cataloging public T cell receptors could identify signatures of past pathogen exposure. The study used immunosequencing to profile the T cell repertoires of approximately 640 subjects and linked those repertoires to cytomegalovirus serostatus. A separate validation cohort of approximately 120 different subjects was used in addition to the approximately 700-subject first cohort. To predict cytomegalovirus infection status, the study brought together high-throughput TCR immunosequencing, statistical association of individual TCRs with disease status, and machine learning. A later analysis re-analyzed previously published TCR beta repertoires from 666 donors and added high-resolution HLA genotyping to study TCR occurrence patterns. In the later analysis, no new phenotypic data were used to find candidate immune exposures; instead, reliance was placed on TCR beta sequences and their occurrence across donors. To decide whether each TCR beta V gene segment behaved as functional or pseudogenic, an earlier analysis of approximately 620 of the donors relied on high-throughput TCR beta sequencing. Donor age, sex, ethnicity and CMV serostatus were collected together with the repertoire data. Genome-wide SNP genotypes for about 65% of the 666 donors were used in a later genetic analysis, which treated that subset as a discovery cohort. Every discovery cohort repertoire had been produced on one sequencing platform. Class I and class II HLA loci were covered by the typing at four-digit resolution. Typing coverage differed by locus: A, B, C, DRB1 and DQB1 were typed in roughly 620-640 donors, DQA1 in about 510, DPA1 in some 610, and DPB1 in about 450. Because of strong linkage in the cohort, roughly five DR-DQ haplotypes were treated as single units for association and clustering. Among roughly 400 genotyped donors of the cohort, an average of roughly 230,000 unique TCR beta nucleotide sequences was sequenced per donor, of which 15% to 20% were non-productive.

A word on this clone: Its antigen target is currently unknown. The sample holds no much larger clone one base away, and base qualities are not on file.

The cohort was made up of 666 healthy bone marrow donors. At the time of sampling, all cohort members were nominally healthy, though unrecorded immune exposures were likely present. The donor was CMV seropositive and was included in the group of 250 to 350 seropositive cohort members. A peripheral blood sample was provided by each donor, and peripheral blood mononuclear cells were used for TCR beta sequencing. The Qiagen DNeasy Blood Extraction Kit was used to extract genomic DNA from the blood cell samples. What the study reported, not specific to this receptor: In the study, roughly 160 TCR beta chains were listed as associated with cytomegalovirus. V-gene and J-gene trimming of TCR beta chains was associated with a missense DCLRE1C variant in a later genetic analysis, and the association was replicated in an independent cohort. When HLA alleles, especially DR and DQ, strongly co-occurred, TCR associations were difficult to assign to individual alleles. The classifier was reported to diagnose cytomegalovirus status with high specificity and sensitivity in both the original cohort and the validation cohort. A further reported finding was that TCR beta sequences accurately predicted the HLA-A and HLA-B alleles for most subjects in the first cohort. A later analysis found that HLA-associated TCR beta chains were more clonally expanded and had lower generation probabilities than equally common non-associated chains. Because counts were too low, approximately 15 rarely observed V segments, including chromosome 9 orphons, were excluded from the earlier analysis of around 590 of the donors. In an earlier analysis of about 600 of the donors, most TCR beta V segments appeared in productive rearrangements about 87% or about 30% of the time, broadly matching IMGT annotations. At a false discovery rate of 0.05, a later analysis linked fewer than 20,000 TCR beta sequences to specific HLA alleles. A cluster of highly shared sequence variants was judged likely to represent a technical artifact of the sequencing pipeline. Three of the identified cytomegalovirus-associated TCR beta chains were confirmed in vitro to be specific for cytomegalovirus antigens. Linkage disequilibrium might explain the correlated functional status among segregating V segments, but an unknown experimental factor could not be excluded. HLA typing was unavailable for some donors at each locus, so association tests used only the typed subset. Immune exposure information for the cohort was limited to CMV serostatus. The cohort was sequenced for TCR beta chains only, and without alpha or paired-chain data the features that could be detected were limited. Most CMV-associated TCR beta chains appeared to be HLA-restricted in a later analysis, and the HLA associations seemed to be driven largely by CMV exposure. According to a later analysis, parvovirus B19, influenza, CMV and Epstein-Barr virus appeared linked to several top co-occurrence clusters. According to a later analysis, TCR association rates differed among HLA loci, with DRB1 alleles showing the most associated TCRs and HLA-C alleles showing the fewest. Roughly uniform sequencing depth across donors was assumed in presence/absence analyses, although this assumption may not hold. It was suggested by the authors that the approach could potentially be generalized to other disease states and immunological phenotypes. Across donors, most TCR sequences were observed very rarely, whereas some public TCRs were present in many individuals. In a later genetic analysis, fewer N-insertions in productive TCRs were reported among donors in an Asian-associated ancestry cluster than the approximately 630-donor mean.

The library was built by means of the immunoSEQ multiplex PCR assay. A mixture of 60 forward primers for TCR Vbeta segments and 13 reverse primers for TCR Jbeta segments was used in the multiplex PCR. A multiplex PCR assay on genomic DNA amplified the CDR3 region of rearranged TCR beta genes. Amplified TCR beta libraries were sequenced as 87-base-pair reads on the Illumina HiSeq System. Per the original workflow: In a later analysis, tens of millions of unique TCR beta chains were counted across the roughly 610 repertoires, and roughly 11 million of these chains were shared by at least two donors. To remove PCR and sequencing errors, raw reads were error-corrected and collapsed into unique sequences using a nearest-neighbor algorithm that merged closely related sequences. To assign V, D and J gene segments, CDR3 sequences were aligned to IMGT reference sequences. For a sequence to be retained, a match of at least six nucleotides was required to both a V gene segment and a J gene segment. A rearrangement counted as productive if the CDR3 had no stop codons and remained in frame with V and J, and every other rearrangement counted as non-productive. CDR3 was defined by IMGT convention, running from the second conserved V-encoded cysteine to the conserved J-encoded phenylalanine. Sequences without an unambiguous match to a single V gene segment were excluded from the earlier analysis of 587 of the donors. In an earlier analysis of approximately 500 of the donors, a V segment was called functional when productive rearrangements were above 56.7%, and segregating when the standard deviation between donors exceeded 5%. A statistical classification framework was developed to diagnose cytomegalovirus status using the catalog of TCR beta chain sequences. A later analysis assigned V and J genes by comparing TCR nucleotide sequences with IMGT/GENE-DB human TR gene sequences. The TCRdist pipeline was used in a later analysis to assign CDR3 sequences and most-parsimonious VDJ recombination scenarios. In a later analysis, each TCR beta chain was defined by its CDR3 amino acid sequence together with its V-gene family, and reads without a unique V-gene family were excluded. As a way to deal with suspected cross-contamination and a sequencing artifact, a later analysis dropped 500 to 700 nucleotide sequences that were highly shared and had low generation probability. For each public chain, a later analysis derived a clonal expansion index from normalized ranks of inferred template counts within each repertoire. Generation probabilities in a later analysis came from a VDJ recombination model fitted to out-of-frame rearrangements, and those results were checked against IGoR. In a later analysis, hypergeometric tests were used to score TCR-TCR, TCR-HLA and TCR-CMV co-occurrence, with a repertoire-size bias correction applied to TCR pairs. A later analysis estimated false discovery rates by permuting HLA or CMV assignments 20 times. In a later analysis, co-occurring TCRs were grouped using DBSCAN, and TCRdist sequence similarity was added for clustering within HLA-allele-positive subsets. Repertoires with fewer than 30,000 or more than 120,000 public chains, plus five repertoires with anomalous nucleotide sharing, were excluded from co-occurrence clustering. This immuneACCESS table, as held by TCRdb, lists in-frame sequences with V and J called but not all clones. Of the missing ones, under half trace to an unresolved V gene in checked studies; the others have no known cause. Clone size and the V and J calls come from that table; the DNA yielded D and trimming. The sample has 60,000 to 95,000 clones on record, around 80% of them singletons. The top ten clones comprise under 20% of the sample.

Sequences were obtained from PBMCs. The clonotype comes from a man between 65 and 80 years old in good health and CMV-seropositive.

The DNA is as follows: TGTGCCAGCAGCCCCCTTGAGGGAGGGCCCACCGGGGAGCTGTTTTTT. It codes for CASSPLEGGPTGELFF. This chain is built from TRBV14 and TRBJ2-2; a stretch of 7 junction bases matches TRBD2. Trimming leaves V shorter by 4 bases and J shorter by 4 bases, with the junction holding 9 bases beyond the gene matches. Looking up the germline V gene yields CDR1 SGHDN and CDR2 FVKESK. The cysteine opens and the phenylalanine closes a CDR3 of 16 amino acids. The kept DNA is CDR3 alone, 48 bases in frame from the first base.